This T cell receptor (beta chain) originates from a study of shared clonotypes between healthy human individuals. Whole-study results and caveats: Naive subsets, compared against memory subsets, generally had larger estimated richness values. Generation probabilities of non-shared clonotypes were lower (relative to those shared by all four donors).

In germline, CDR1 is SGHVS, CDR2 FNYEAQ. The CDR3 contains 16 residues. Between the trimmed V and J ends, which lost 5 bases and 1 base, there was a span of 18 bases. About this clone: The antigen remains unidentified.

How the authors handled the data: For the immunoSEQ data, sequences were junction-only without quality scores, so filtering differed. The protocol was immunoSEQ multiplex PCR, while the TCRdb copy is restricted to in-frame clones and leaves out a portion. V and J calls and clone size are those listed in that table; D and trimming were worked out from the DNA. The sample holds about 2.3 million clones; around 92% are singletons and the top ten take more than 0.35%. The TCR originated in a man between 18 and 29 years old in good health. Some clones in this sample may be carry-over from other donors' samples. This chain links TRBV7-6 with TRBJ2-7, with D perhaps matching TRBD1 or TRBD2 (5 bases each). The sample comprised naive CD4+ T cells from PBMCs. Stated subset: CD45RA+ positively selected. Here the CDR3 reads CASSTKPGPNSYEQYF. The CDR3 DNA reads TGTGCCAGCAGCACAAAACCGGGGCCCAATTCCTACGAGCAGTACTTC. Using reference TRBV7-6 and TRBJ2-7 for the parts outside the CDR3, the full variable domain is GAGVSQSPRYKVTKRGQDVALRCDPISGHVSLYWYRQALGQGPEFLTYFNYEAQQDKSGLPNDRFSAERPEGSISTLTIQRTEQRDSAMYRCASSTKPGPNSYEQYFGPGTRLTVT.